The 12 T cell receptor beta chains listed next were all sequenced from one sample in a study of regulatory T cells in long-lasting Graves disease. Time point reported: persistent/refractory GD, antithyroid drugs over 5 years with positive TRAb. The TCR library was prepared using RNA isolated from PBMCs. TCR beta libraries were built with iRepertoire HTBI primers and Arm-PCR of CDR3 regions. MiXCR was run by TCRdb on the multiplex PCR reads, yielding one entry per CDR3 protein. The sample includes around 500,000 distinct CDR3 sequences, less than 25% of them seen just once. Source: peripheral blood mononuclear cells (PBMCs), taken when the disease was refractory, from a patient treated with antithyroid drugs. The receptors come from a female donor with Graves disease.

This chain links TRBV7-9 with TRBJ1-1; D perhaps matches TRBD1 (5 bases). Germline V gene sequence: CDR1 SEHNR, CDR2 FQNEAQ (reference sequence). Deletions cut 1 base from V and 3 bases from J, with 9 bases between. The CDR3 has 14 amino acids. CDR3 coding DNA: TGTGCCAGCAGCTTAGAGGTGGGGGACACTGAAGCTTTCTTT. Its protein product is CASSLEVGDTEAFF.

Written as DNA, the CDR3 is TGTGCCAGCAGCTTAGGGGAGCGGGACAGCTTCTCCGAGCAGTACTTC. It yields the protein CASSLGERDSFSEQYF. The V gene is TRBV13, the J gene TRBJ2-7; D could derive from TRBD1 or TRBD2 (7 bases each). CDR3 length: 16 amino acids. V shed 0 bases and J shed 6 bases, with 18 bases lying between them. Germline V CDR1 and CDR2: PRHDT, FYEKMQ (reference sequence).

This clonotype was recorded at least ten times. The chain recombines TRBV5-1 with TRBJ2-2; TRBD1 matches at 9 bases. V lost 3 bases and J lost 7; bases outside the gene matches: 7. The CDR3 covers 15 residues. The V gene's germline CDR1 is SGHRS and CDR2 YFSETQ. CDR3 nucleotide sequence: TGCGCCAGCAGCTATGGGGACAGGGAAGACGGGGAGCTGTTTTTT. Encoded protein: CASSYGDREDGELFF. The variable domain in full, completed from reference TRBV5-1 and TRBJ2-2, reads KAGVTQTPRYLIKTRGQQVTLSCSPISGHRSVSWYQQTPGQGLQFLFEYFSETQRNKGNFPGRFSGRQFSNSRSEMNVSTLELGDSALYLCASSYGDREDGELFFGEGSRLTVL.

To note about this clonotype: A read error may explain this, as a much larger clone is one base away. The CDR3 carries no conserved terminal phenylalanine or tryptophan, so it likely arises from a read error. This sequence joins TRBV11-2 and TRBJ1-3, with a possible D match to TRBD1 (6 bases). Trimming removed 8 bases at V and 0 bases at J, with 17 bases between. The germline gives CDR1 SGHAT, CDR2 FQNNGV. The CDR3 has 16 amino acids. The CDR3 DNA follows: TGTGCCAGCCGCCGCCAGGGGACGAGCTCTGGAAACACCATATATCTT. Its protein product is CASRRQGTSSGNTIYL.

This clonotype was seen at least ten times. The J gene is TRBJ2-7, the V gene TRBV2; D is ambiguous. Deletions cut 6 bases from V and 3 bases from J, with 15 bases between. CDR1 is SNHLY, CDR2 FYNNEI, per germline. CDR3 length equals 14 residues. The CDR3: CASSQGINVYEQYF. The DNA of the CDR3 is TGTGCCAGCAGCCAAGGGATAAATGTCTACGAGCAGTACTTC.

Many counts were recorded for this clonotype. The chain combines TRBV2 with TRBJ1-2; tentative D call: TRBD1 (6 bases). Trimming shortened V by 4 bases and J by 3 bases, and 9 bases separated the two germline ends. Germline CDR1 is SNHLY and CDR2 is FYNNEI. The CDR3 totals 13 residues. The CDR3 DNA sequence: TGTGCCAGCAGTGTTGGACAGCACTATGGCTACACCTTC. This encodes CASSVGQHYGYTF.

This clonotype was recorded a few times. The rearrangement joins TRBV7-9 to TRBJ2-4, with D perhaps given as TRBD1 or TRBD2 (6 bases each). Trimming pared 5 bases from V and 2 bases from J, leaving 22 bases between. Germline CDR1 SEHNR, CDR2 FQNEAQ (reference sequence). The CDR3 is 18 amino acids. Here the CDR3 reads CASSPDLSGARPKNIQYF. DNA for the CDR3: TGTGCCAGCAGCCCAGATCTATCGGGGGCGAGGCCCAAAAACATTCAGTACTTC.

This rearrangement joins TRBV27 to TRBJ2-3, with D possibly TRBD2 on 6 matching bases. V shed 0 bases and J shed 4 bases, with 14 bases lying between them. Germline V gene lookup returns CDR1 MNHEY and CDR2 SMNVEV (reference sequence). The CDR3 has 16 residues. The CDR3: CASSLSVRSSADTQYF. CDR3 DNA sequence: TGTGCCAGCAGTTTATCCGTTCGATCTAGCGCAGATACGCAGTATTTT.

This clonotype was seen ten or more times. The chain links TRBV11-2 to TRBJ1-4; tentatively, D is TRBD1 (5 bases). The germline V and J ends were trimmed by 5 bases and 8 bases, with 21 bases remaining between them. The germline CDR1 and CDR2 sequences are SGHAT and FQNNGV. The CDR3 contains 16 residues. The CDR3 DNA is TGTGCCAGCAGCGGACCCAGGGTGGGGCGCGCGGAAAAACTGTTTTTT. Its translation: CASSGPRVGRAEKLFF.

At least ten counts were recorded for this clonotype. The CDR3 region is CASSDRVIGGTEAFF. The CDR3 DNA reads as TGTGCCAGCAGCGACAGGGTAATCGGGGGGACTGAAGCTTTCTTT. This chain connects TRBV28 to TRBJ1-1; 7 nucleotides match TRBD1. CDR1 MDHEN and CDR2 SYDVKM come from the germline V gene. This CDR3 is built from 15 residues. J was trimmed by 5 bases and V by 6 bases; bases with no gene match: 12.

This clonotype was observed at least ten times. This sequence joins TRBV5-6 and TRBJ2-2; D is undetermined. CDR1 and CDR2 (germline): SGHDT, YYEEEE. The CDR3 spans 13 residues. V was trimmed by 0 bases and J by 9 bases, leaving 9 bases between them. CDR3: CASSLDLRRELFF. The DNA of the CDR3 is TGTGCCAGCAGCTTGGATCTCAGGCGGGAGCTGTTTTTT.

This clonotype came up many times. The chain joins TRBV28 to TRBJ1-2, with D possibly being TRBD1 (5 bases). Between the trimmed V and J ends, which lost 3 bases and 1 base, there was a span of 12 bases. Germline CDR1 reads MDHEN; CDR2 reads SYDVKM. CDR3 length: 15 amino acids. CDR3 sequence (DNA): TGTGCCAGCAGTTTCGGGGGAAAGGTTAACTATGGCTACACCTTC. It specifies CASSFGGKVNYGYTF.